This entry is about one TCR beta chain. The sample belongs to a study of blood T cell repertoires in COVID-19. Whole-study context: Whether acute or convalescent, the COVID-19 samples came from the United States, Italy and Spain. The analysed material was cDNA or gDNA that came from T cells, B-cell-depleted T cells, or PBMCs.

Methods used by the authors: Amplified reference gene primers provided the basis for estimating nucleated cell counts. Produced via immunoSEQ multiplex PCR; TCRdb's table is partial and in-frame only. V and J calls and clone size follow that table, whereas D and trimming were derived from the DNA. The sample contains approximately 25,000 clones, 84% of which appear only once. Germline V lookup: CDR1 DFQATT, CDR2 SNEGSKA (reference sequence). The CDR3 sequence is 14 residues long. V lost 3 bases and J 7 bases, leaving 18 bases between the germline ends. Material: peripheral blood. The source is a woman at least 80 years old with acute or convalescent COVID-19. The rearrangement joins TRBV20-1 to TRBJ2-5; D possibly corresponds to TRBD2 (6 bases). The CDR3: CSASGLGGGGTQYF. In DNA form, the CDR3 reads TGCAGTGCTAGTGGGTTGGGGGGAGGAGGGACCCAGTACTTC.